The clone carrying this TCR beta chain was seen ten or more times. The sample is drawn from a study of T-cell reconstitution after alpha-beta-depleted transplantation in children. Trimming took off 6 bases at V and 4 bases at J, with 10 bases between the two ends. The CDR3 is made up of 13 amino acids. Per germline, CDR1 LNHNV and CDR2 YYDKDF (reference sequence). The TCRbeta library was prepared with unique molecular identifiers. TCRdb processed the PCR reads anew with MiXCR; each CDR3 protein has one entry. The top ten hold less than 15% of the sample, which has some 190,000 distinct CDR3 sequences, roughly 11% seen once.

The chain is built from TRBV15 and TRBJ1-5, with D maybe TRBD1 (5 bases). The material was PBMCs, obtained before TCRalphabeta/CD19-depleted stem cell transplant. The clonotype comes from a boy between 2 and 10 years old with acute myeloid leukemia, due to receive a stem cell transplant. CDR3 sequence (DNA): TGTGCCACCAGTCAGGGAGCAAATCAGCCCCAGCATTTT. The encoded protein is CATSQGANQPQHF.